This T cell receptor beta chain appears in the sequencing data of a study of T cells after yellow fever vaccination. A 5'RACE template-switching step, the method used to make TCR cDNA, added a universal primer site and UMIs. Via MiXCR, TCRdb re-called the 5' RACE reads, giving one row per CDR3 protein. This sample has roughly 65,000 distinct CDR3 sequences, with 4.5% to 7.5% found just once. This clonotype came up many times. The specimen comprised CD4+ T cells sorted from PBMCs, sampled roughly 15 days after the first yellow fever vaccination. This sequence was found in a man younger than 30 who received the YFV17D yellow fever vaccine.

CDR3 bases: TGTGCCACCAGCAGAGATTCGGCAGGGCATCAGCCCCAGCATTTT. Its protein is CATSRDSAGHQPQHF. The chain employs TRBV15 and TRBJ1-5, with TRBD1 as a possible D gene (5 bases). Germline V gives CDR1 LNHNV, CDR2 YYDKDF (reference sequence). V was cut by 0 bases and J by 5 bases, with 11 bases left in between. The CDR3 extends over 15 amino acids. Full variable domain (rest looked up from reference TRBV15 and TRBJ1-5): DAMVIQNPRYQVTQFGKPVTLSCSQTLNHNVMYWYQQKSSQAPKLLFHYYDKDFNNEADTPDNFQSRRPNTSFCFLDIRSPGLGDTAMYLCATSRDSAGHQPQHFGDGTRLSIL.